A single sample is the source of the 29 T cell receptor beta chains below, sequenced in a study of blood T cell repertoires in COVID-19. Sequenced by immunoSEQ multiplex PCR; TCRdb stores in-frame clones only, minus some. The top ten clones hold 8% to 13% of a sample with about 270,000 clones, 80% to 90% of them seen once. The specimen was peripheral blood. Receptors were obtained from a woman in her seventies with acute or convalescent COVID-19.

The rearrangement joins TRBV19 to TRBJ2-3; 13 bases match TRBD2. This CDR3 contains 17 residues. CDR1 is LNHDA, CDR2 SQIVND, per germline (reference sequence). V lost 4 bases, J lost 1 base, and 5 bases stayed unmatched. The DNA of the CDR3 is TGTGCCAGTAGTAGGGGAGGACTAGCGGGGGGCACAGATACGCAGTATTTT. Its translation: CASSRGGLAGGTDTQYF.

This clone was observed a handful of times. The genes are TRBV19 and TRBJ2-7; tentative D call: TRBD2 (7 bases). Trimming pared 3 bases from V and 6 bases from J, leaving 15 bases between. CDR1 is LNHDA and CDR2 is SQIVND in the germline V gene (reference sequence). The CDR3 is 14 amino acids. CDR3 sequence: CASSIGGPSSEQYF. The CDR3 DNA reads TGTGCCAGTAGTATCGGGGGGCCCTCTTCCGAGCAGTACTTC.

This clone occurred a few times. The chain uses TRBV4-2 and TRBJ1-5; 9 positions agree with TRBD1. The germline gives CDR1 LGHNA, CDR2 YNFKEQ. Trimming took 3 bases from V and 6 from J; bases not matched to a gene: 6. This CDR3 has 15 residues. DNA for the CDR3: TGTGCCAGCAGCCAGCCGGGACAGGGATCTCAGCCCCAGCATTTT. Translating gives CASSQPGQGSQPQHF.

This sequence joins TRBV5-4 and TRBJ2-7, with 7 bases matching TRBD2. This CDR3 contains 14 residues. In germline, CDR1 is SGHNT, CDR2 YYREEE (reference sequence). With V trimmed by 0 bases and J by 4 bases, 4 bases remained unmatched. The CDR3, as DNA: TGTGCCAGCAGCTTGGAGCGGGGACGGTACGAGCAGTACTTC. Its protein product is CASSLERGRYEQYF.

The chain's CDR3 is CASSDSGLGATEAYTF. CDR3 in DNA: TGTGCCAGCAGTGACTCCGGTTTAGGGGCTACAGAGGCCTACACCTTC. The chain combines TRBV6-4 with TRBJ1-2; D might be TRBD1 (5 bases). CDR3 length: 16 amino acids. V lost 0 bases to trimming and J lost 10 bases, with 21 bases between them. Looked up from germline, CDR1 is MRHNA and CDR2 is SNTAGT.

The chain recombines TRBV30 with TRBJ1-4; possible D gene TRBD1, 6 bases. V lost 2 bases and J 4 bases, leaving 8 bases between the germline ends. Germline values: CDR1 GTSNPN, CDR2 SVGIG (reference sequence). The CDR3 covers 13 residues. The CDR3 loop is CAWSQGFNEKLFF. CDR3 coding DNA: TGTGCCTGGAGTCAGGGGTTTAATGAAAAACTGTTTTTT.

Concerning this clone: The sample holds other DNA sequences that translate to the same CDR3. The rearrangement uses TRBV5-1 and TRBJ1-1, with 7 bases aligning to TRBD1. The CDR3 covers 15 residues. Trimming at V came to 0 bases and at J to 1 base, leaving 3 bases not matched to a gene. Germline V gene lookup returns CDR1 SGHRS and CDR2 YFSETQ. CDR3 nucleotides: TGCGCCAGCAGCTTGGGACAGGGAGGGAACACTGAAGCTTTCTTT. Encoded protein: CASSLGQGGNTEAFF.

The gene calls are TRBV3-1 (or the pseudogene TRBV3-2) and TRBJ2-2, with D possibly TRBD2 on 5 matching bases. The V gene's germline CDR1 is LGHDT and CDR2 YNNKEL (reference sequence). V gave up 1 base and J gave up 0 bases, with 6 bases separating them. This CDR3 is built from 15 residues. The CDR3 DNA is TGTGCCAGCAGCCAAGCGAGGGCGAACACCGGGGAGCTGTTTTTT. Amino acid sequence: CASSQARANTGELFF.

This chain uses TRBV11-2 with TRBJ1-3; D is perhaps TRBD1 (5 bases). Germline V gene data show CDR1 as SGHAT and CDR2 as FQNNGV. Trimming took 6 bases from V and 0 from J, leaving 9 bases between them. The CDR3 length is 14 residues. The CDR3: CASRRGFSGNTIYF. As DNA, the CDR3 is TGTGCCAGCAGGCGGGGGTTCTCTGGAAACACCATATATTTT.

The chain carries TRBV5-1 and TRBJ1-1; TRBD1 might be the D (6 bases). The ends were cut back, 4 bases at V and 10 bases at J, with 17 bases in the middle. CDR1 and CDR2 (germline): SGHRS, YFSETQ. This CDR3 is built from 13 residues. The CDR3 sequence: CASSRPGVPGAFF. CDR3 nucleotide sequence: TGCGCCAGCAGCAGACCAGGGGTTCCTGGAGCTTTCTTT.

This clone turned up a few times. The chain joins TRBV11-2 to TRBJ1-2; a possible D gene is TRBD1 (5 bases). Between the trimmed V and J ends, which lost 1 base and 3 bases, there was a span of 12 bases. The CDR3 extends over 15 amino acids. Germline CDR1 is SGHAT and CDR2 is FQNNGV. CDR3 nucleotides: TGTGCCAGCAGCTTAGGGCTGGTAGGGGACTATGGCTACACCTTC. As protein: CASSLGLVGDYGYTF.

V is TRBV18 and J is TRBJ1-5, with D unclear. Germline V gene sequence: CDR1 KGHSH, CDR2 LQKENI. Trimming took off 2 bases at V and 5 bases at J, with 10 bases between the two ends. The CDR3 totals 14 residues. CDR3 in DNA: TGTGCCAGCTCACCATTATCCGGGGATCAGCCCCAGCATTTT. Residues: CASSPLSGDQPQHF.

This chain joins TRBV12-3 or TRBV12-4 and TRBJ2-1; maybe TRBD1 (6 bases). This CDR3 contains 11 residues. Trimming removed 8 bases from V and 6 bases from J, with 8 bases in between. The CDR3 coding sequence is TGTGCCAGCTCAGGGGTCAATGAGCAGTTCTTC. Translation gives CASSGVNEQFF.

The CDR3 region is CATSEGQGHGYTF. The CDR3 nucleotides are TGTGCCACCAGTGAGGGACAGGGCCATGGCTACACCTTC. This chain uses TRBV24-1 with TRBJ1-2, with TRBD1 identical over 9 bases. There are 13 residues in the CDR3. The V segment lost 4 bases and the J segment 6 bases; nucleotides outside the gene matches: 2. Germline CDR1 and CDR2: KGHDR and SFDVKD.

V gene TRBV11-1 combines with J gene TRBJ2-1; weak D call: TRBD2 (7 bases). The CDR3 is 16 amino acids. The germline V and J ends were trimmed by 5 bases and 4 bases, with 18 bases remaining between them. The V gene's germline CDR1 is SGHAT and CDR2 FQDESV (reference sequence). In nucleotides, the CDR3 is TGTGCCAGCAGCACGAGGGGGGGCGCAAATTACAATGAGCAGTTCTTC. Protein: CASSTRGGANYNEQFF.

The V gene is TRBV30, the J gene TRBJ2-7, with D maybe TRBD1 (8 bases). V was shortened by 3 bases and J by 4 bases, with 19 bases between the two germline ends. Germline lookup yields CDR1 GTSNPN and CDR2 SVGIG (reference sequence). This CDR3 has 15 residues. The CDR3 is CAWSRRTGRGYEQYF. As DNA, the CDR3 is TGTGCCTGGAGCCGTCGGACAGGGAGGGGTTACGAGCAGTACTTC.

As concerns this clone: This sample includes further DNA sequences coding for the same CDR3. The J gene is TRBJ1-3, the V gene TRBV7-9; the D is unclear. Germline lookup yields CDR1 SEHNR and CDR2 FQNEAQ (reference sequence). The CDR3 length is 14 residues. Trimming shortened V by 1 base and J by 4 bases, and 8 bases separated the two germline ends. The CDR3 reads CASSLGRSGNTIYF. The CDR3, as DNA: TGTGCCAGCAGCTTAGGGCGGTCGGGAAACACCATATATTTT.

The chain recombines TRBV5-1 with TRBJ1-4, with no clear D. The germline V gene has CDR1 SGHRS and CDR2 YFSETQ. The CDR3 covers 15 residues. The ends were cut back, 5 bases at V and 0 bases at J, with 11 bases in the middle. CDR3 in amino acids: CASRVSTSTNEKLFF. CDR3 sequence (DNA): TGCGCCAGCAGGGTCTCAACTTCAACTAATGAAAAACTGTTTTTT.

This clone was found once. Germline is not matched at one junction end, which may reflect a read error. V and J are TRBV7-9 and TRBJ1-5; unclear D gene. Germline V gene data show CDR1 as SEHNR and CDR2 as FQNEAQ (reference sequence). This CDR3 comprises 11 residues. The CDR3 nucleotides read TGTGCCAGCTGCTTTATAAAACCCCAGCATTTT. This translates into CASCFIKPQHF.

The rearrangement uses TRBV2 and TRBJ2-2; weak D call: TRBD1 (6 bases). Germline lookup yields CDR1 SNHLY and CDR2 FYNNEI. The length of the CDR3 is 14 residues. The germline V and J ends were trimmed by 3 bases and 4 bases, with 9 bases remaining between them. This CDR3 is CASSDRGITGELFF. The CDR3 DNA sequence: TGTGCCAGCAGTGACAGGGGCATCACCGGGGAGCTGTTTTTT.

The chain employs TRBV11-3 and TRBJ2-7; a weak D match, TRBD2 (6 bases). CDR1 SGHNT and CDR2 YENEEA come from the germline V gene. The CDR3 is 16 amino acids. V was cut by 5 bases and J by 2 bases, with 19 bases left in between. The CDR3 DNA reads as TGTGCCAGCAGCAAGAATAAGAACGGACTAACCTACGAGCAGTACTTC. Translation: CASSKNKNGLTYEQYF.

Notes on this clone: One end of the junction does not line up with germline, which may come from a read error. V and J are TRBV5-8 and TRBJ1-2; D possibly corresponds to TRBD1 (5 bases). The CDR3 sequence is 16 residues long. CDR1 and CDR2 (germline): SGHTS, YDEGEE. The CDR3 DNA sequence: TGTGCCAGCAGCTTGGGCGGGGCCTTGGTACCCTTACCCCTTTACTTC. Residues: CASSLGGALVPLPLYF.

The table lists this clone with a few counts. J is TRBJ1-1 and V is TRBV5-1; D is uncertain. From germline, CDR1 is SGHRS and CDR2 YFSETQ. This CDR3 region has 15 residues. Trimming stripped 6 bases from V and 0 bases from J, with 15 bases between. In DNA, the CDR3 is TGCGCCAGCAACCCTGAGACAAGGCTGAACACTGAAGCTTTCTTT. Encoded protein: CASNPETRLNTEAFF.

The J gene is TRBJ2-7, the V gene TRBV5-1, with 8 bases that match TRBD1. V was pared by 4 bases and J by 3 bases, with 3 bases of the junction left unmatched. Looked up from germline, CDR1 is SGHRS and CDR2 is YFSETQ. The CDR3 extends over 13 amino acids. In DNA, the CDR3 is TGCGCCAGCAGCCTCGGGACAGGCTACGAGCAGTACTTC. Its protein product is CASSLGTGYEQYF.

V gene TRBV5-6 combines with J gene TRBJ1-2; 10 bases fit TRBD1. The CDR3 extends over 15 amino acids. V lost 5 bases to trimming and J lost 7 bases; unmatched junction nucleotides: 11. Germline V lookup: CDR1 SGHDT, CDR2 YYEEEE. The chain's CDR3 is CASSSTPDRGLGYTF. CDR3 DNA sequence: TGTGCCAGCAGTTCAACCCCTGACAGGGGGCTTGGCTACACCTTC. The full variable domain, rest sourced from reference TRBV5-6 and TRBJ1-2, is DAGVTQSPTHLIKTRGQQVTLRCSPKSGHDTVSWYQQALGQGPQFIFQYYEEEERQRGNFPDRFSGHQFPNYSSELNVNALLLGDSALYLCASSSTPDRGLGYTFGSGTRLTVV.

The chain joins TRBV5-4 to TRBJ1-3, with TRBD1 identical over 10 bases. The junction had 3 bases not matched to a gene; V was cut back by 3 bases and J by 0 bases. This CDR3 has 16 amino acids. Germline-derived CDR1 and CDR2 are SGHNT and YYREEE (reference sequence). CDR3: CASSSRTGGSGNTIYF. The CDR3 DNA is TGTGCCAGCAGCTCTCGGACAGGGGGCTCTGGAAACACCATATATTTT. Full variable domain (missing parts from reference TRBV5-4 and TRBJ1-3): ETGVTQSPTHLIKTRGQQVTLRCSSQSGHNTVSWYQQALGQGPQFIFQYYREEENGRGNFPPRFSGLQFPNYSSELNVNALELDDSALYLCASSSRTGGSGNTIYFGEGSWLTVV.

The chain joins TRBV6-1 to TRBJ2-3; D may be TRBD1 (5 bases). The V gene lost 1 base and the J gene lost 1 base, with 6 bases spanning the gap. The CDR3 totals 14 residues. Germline CDR1 MNHNS, CDR2 SASEGT. As DNA, the CDR3 is TGTGCCAGCAGTGAAGGCAGGGGCACAGATACGCAGTATTTT. Its protein is CASSEGRGTDTQYF.

The gene calls are TRBV5-1 and TRBJ2-3; perhaps TRBD2 as D (5 bases). The CDR3 is 14 residues long. The V end lost 7 bases, the J end lost 6 bases, and 18 bases lay between the germline ends. Germline V lookup: CDR1 SGHRS, CDR2 YFSETQ. Written as DNA, the CDR3 is TGCGCCAGCTTTGACCGAAACTCGGGGGATACGCAGTATTTT. It specifies CASFDRNSGDTQYF. Complete variable domain (other parts from reference TRBV5-1 and TRBJ2-3): KAGVTQTPRYLIKTRGQQVTLSCSPISGHRSVSWYQQTPGQGLQFLFEYFSETQRNKGNFPGRFSGRQFSNSRSEMNVSTLELGDSALYLCASFDRNSGDTQYFGPGTRLTVL.

The chain links TRBV20-1 to TRBJ1-5; no reliable D call. V was clipped by 3 bases and J by 7 bases, with 19 bases between them. Looked up from germline, CDR1 is DFQATT and CDR2 is SNEGSKA (reference sequence). The CDR3 loop spans 15 amino acids. CDR3: CSASEGGSAVQPQHF. The CDR3 nucleotides are TGCAGTGCTAGTGAAGGAGGGAGCGCGGTCCAGCCCCAGCATTTT.